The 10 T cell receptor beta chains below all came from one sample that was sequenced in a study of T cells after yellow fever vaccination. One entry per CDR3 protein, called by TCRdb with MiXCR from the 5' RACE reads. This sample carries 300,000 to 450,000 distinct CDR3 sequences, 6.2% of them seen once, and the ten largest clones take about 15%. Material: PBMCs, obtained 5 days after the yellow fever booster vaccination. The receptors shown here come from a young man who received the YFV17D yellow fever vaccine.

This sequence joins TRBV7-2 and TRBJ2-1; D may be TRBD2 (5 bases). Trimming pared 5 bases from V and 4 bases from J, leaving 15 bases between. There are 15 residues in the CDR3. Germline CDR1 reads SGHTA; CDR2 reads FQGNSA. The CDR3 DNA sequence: TGTGCCAGCAGCGCGGGCCCTCCACTTTACAATGAGCAGTTCTTC. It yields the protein CASSAGPPLYNEQFF.

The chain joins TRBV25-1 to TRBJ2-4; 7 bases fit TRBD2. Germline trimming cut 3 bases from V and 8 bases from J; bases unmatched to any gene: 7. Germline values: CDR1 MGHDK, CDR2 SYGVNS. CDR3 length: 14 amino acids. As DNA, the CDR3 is TGTGCCAGCAGTGAGTGGGGAGGGCGAGACATTCAGTACTTC. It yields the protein CASSEWGGRDIQYF.

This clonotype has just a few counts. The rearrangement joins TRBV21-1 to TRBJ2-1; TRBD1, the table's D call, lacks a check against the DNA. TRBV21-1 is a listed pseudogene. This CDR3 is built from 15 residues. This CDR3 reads CASSRTGGYYNEQFF. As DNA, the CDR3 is TGTGCCAGCAGCAGGACAGGGGGCTACTACAATGAGCAGTTCTTC.

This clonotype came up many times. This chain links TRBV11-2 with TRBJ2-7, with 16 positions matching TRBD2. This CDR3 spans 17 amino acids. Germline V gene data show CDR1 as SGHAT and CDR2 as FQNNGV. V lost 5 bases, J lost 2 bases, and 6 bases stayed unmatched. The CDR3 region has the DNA TGTGCCAGCAGCCCGGGGACTAGCGGGAGGGTCCCCTACGAGCAGTACTTC. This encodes CASSPGTSGRVPYEQYF. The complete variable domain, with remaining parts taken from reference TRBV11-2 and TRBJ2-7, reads EAGVAQSPRYKIIEKRQSVAFWCNPISGHATLYWYQQILGQGPKLLIQFQNNGVVDDSQLPKDRFSAERLKGVDSTLKIQPAKLEDSAVYLCASSPGTSGRVPYEQYFGPGTRLTVT.

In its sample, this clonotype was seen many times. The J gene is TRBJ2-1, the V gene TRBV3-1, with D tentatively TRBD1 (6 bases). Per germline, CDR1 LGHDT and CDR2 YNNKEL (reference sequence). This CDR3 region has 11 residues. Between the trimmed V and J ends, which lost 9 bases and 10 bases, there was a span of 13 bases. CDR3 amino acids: CASRGGLEQFF. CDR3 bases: TGTGCCAGTCGAGGGGGTTTGGAGCAGTTCTTC.

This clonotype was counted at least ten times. The CDR3 spells CASRLLAGAYEQYF. The CDR3 bases are TGTGCCAGCAGATTACTAGCGGGAGCCTACGAGCAGTACTTC. V usage is TRBV6-2 or TRBV6-3 and J usage is TRBJ2-7, with 11 bases fitting TRBD2. Trimming at V came to 6 bases and at J to 2 bases, leaving 3 bases not matched to a gene. The germline V gene has CDR1 MNHEY and CDR2 SVGEGT. This CDR3 is built from 14 residues.

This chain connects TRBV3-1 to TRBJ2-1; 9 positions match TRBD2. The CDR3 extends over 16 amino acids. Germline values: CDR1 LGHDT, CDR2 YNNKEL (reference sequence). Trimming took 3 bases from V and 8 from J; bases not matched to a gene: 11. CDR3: CASSQLLAGTSDEQFF. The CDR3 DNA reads TGTGCCAGCAGCCAGCTCCTAGCGGGAACTTCCGATGAGCAGTTCTTC.

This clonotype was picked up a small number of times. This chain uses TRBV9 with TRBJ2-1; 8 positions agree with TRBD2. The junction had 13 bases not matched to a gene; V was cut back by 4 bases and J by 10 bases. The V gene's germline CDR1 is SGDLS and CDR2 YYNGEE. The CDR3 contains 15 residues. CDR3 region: CASSLSGGLQEEQFF. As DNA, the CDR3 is TGTGCCAGCAGCCTAAGCGGGGGCCTACAAGAGGAGCAGTTCTTC.

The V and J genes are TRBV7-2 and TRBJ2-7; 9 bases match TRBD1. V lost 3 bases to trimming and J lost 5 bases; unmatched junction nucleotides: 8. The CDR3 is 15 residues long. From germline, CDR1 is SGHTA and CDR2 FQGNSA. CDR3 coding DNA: TGTGCCAGCAGCTTTCCCGGGACAGGGTACCACGAGCAGTACTTC. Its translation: CASSFPGTGYHEQYF.

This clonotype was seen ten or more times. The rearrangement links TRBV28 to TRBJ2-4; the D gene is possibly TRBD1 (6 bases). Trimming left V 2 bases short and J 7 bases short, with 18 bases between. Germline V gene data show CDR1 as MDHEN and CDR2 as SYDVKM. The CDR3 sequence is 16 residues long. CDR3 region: CASSLNPGLGGNIQYF. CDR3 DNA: TGTGCCAGCAGTTTAAACCCCGGGCTAGGGGGTAACATTCAGTACTTC.